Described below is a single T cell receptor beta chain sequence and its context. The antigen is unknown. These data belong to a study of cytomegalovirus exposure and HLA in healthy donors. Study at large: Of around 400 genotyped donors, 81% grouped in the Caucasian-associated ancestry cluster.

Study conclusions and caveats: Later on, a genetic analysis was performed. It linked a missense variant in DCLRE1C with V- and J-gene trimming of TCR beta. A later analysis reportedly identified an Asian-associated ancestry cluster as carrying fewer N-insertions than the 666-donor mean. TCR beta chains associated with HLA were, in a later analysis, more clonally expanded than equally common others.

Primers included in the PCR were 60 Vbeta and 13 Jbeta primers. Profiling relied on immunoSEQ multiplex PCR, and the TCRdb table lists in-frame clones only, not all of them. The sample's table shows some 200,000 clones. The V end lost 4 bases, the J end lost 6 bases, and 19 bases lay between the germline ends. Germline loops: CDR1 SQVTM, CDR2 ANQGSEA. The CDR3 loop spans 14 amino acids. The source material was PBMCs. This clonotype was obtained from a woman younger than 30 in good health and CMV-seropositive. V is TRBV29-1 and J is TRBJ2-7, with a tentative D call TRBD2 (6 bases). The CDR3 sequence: CSVAGLSVQGEQYF. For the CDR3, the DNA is TGCAGCGTTGCAGGACTATCTGTTCAGGGCGAGCAGTACTTC.